These 20 T cell receptor beta chains came from one sample sequenced in a study of T cell responses to AZD1222 COVID-19 vaccine. The method was immunoSEQ multiplex PCR; TCRdb's version includes in-frame clones alone and lacks a portion of them. This sample yields 110,000 to 150,000 clones, of which around 90% are seen a single time; roughly 4% belongs to the top ten. This material consisted of peripheral blood, taken on day 0 of AZD1222 vaccination. The receptors derive from an adult in good health.

CDR3 bases: TGTGCCAGCAGTTCGACAGGGTTGAGCAATCAGCCCCAGCATTTT. Translation: CASSSTGLSNQPQHF. The chain is built from TRBV2 and TRBJ1-5, with TRBD1 matching over 7 bases. CDR3 length equals 15 residues. The germline CDR1 and CDR2 sequences are SNHLY and FYNNEI. V was clipped by 5 bases and J by 1 base; unmatched bases: 5.

This clone was detected only once. V usage is TRBV10-3 and J usage is TRBJ2-2; unclear D gene. V was clipped by 3 bases and J by 7 bases, with 3 bases between them. In germline, CDR1 is ENHRY, CDR2 SYGVKD. The CDR3 has 11 amino acids. CDR3 residues: CAISEGGELFF. The CDR3, as DNA: TGTGCCATCAGTGAAGGCGGGGAGCTGTTTTTT.

The chain links TRBV19 to TRBJ1-1; 8 positions agree with TRBD1. In germline, CDR1 is LNHDA, CDR2 SQIVND (reference sequence). V was clipped by 5 bases and J by 4 bases; unmatched bases: 6. The CDR3 totals 14 residues. The CDR3 reads CASSSFTGGTEAFF. The CDR3 region has the DNA TGTGCCAGTAGTTCCTTCACAGGGGGCACTGAAGCTTTCTTT.

The chain recombines TRBV6-2 or TRBV6-3 with TRBJ1-2; 10 nucleotides align to TRBD1. With 6 bases clipped from V and 4 bases from J, the junction kept 14 bases outside the gene matches. CDR1 is MNHEY, CDR2 SVGEGT, per germline. The CDR3 spans 17 residues. The CDR3 DNA is TGTGCCAGCAGCCCGGTTTTCTGGGACAGGGGAGGCTATGGCTACACCTTC. Protein product: CASSPVFWDRGGYGYTF.

CDR3 coding DNA: TGTGCCAGCAGTGAAGCTGCAGGGCAGAATGAAAAACTGTTTTTT. Protein sequence: CASSEAAGQNEKLFF. The chain couples TRBV6-1 to TRBJ1-4; D may be TRBD1 (5 bases). Trimming took off 0 bases at V and 5 bases at J, with 10 bases between the two ends. Germline V gives CDR1 MNHNS, CDR2 SASEGT. CDR3 length: 15 residues.

For the CDR3, the DNA is TGCGCCAGCAGCCAAGACGGACTAGCGGGAGGTGTAGGCAATGAGCAGTTCTTC. Its protein is CASSQDGLAGGVGNEQFF. V gene TRBV4-1 combines with J gene TRBJ2-1, with 14 bases identical to TRBD2. The CDR3 runs to 18 residues. V trimming: 0 bases; J trimming: 6 bases; junction bases outside the gene matches: 7. Germline V gene lookup returns CDR1 MGHRA and CDR2 YSYEKL.

This sequence joins TRBV27 and TRBJ2-1; possible D gene TRBD2, 5 bases. The CDR3 loop spans 14 amino acids. Germline CDR1 is MNHEY and CDR2 is SMNVEV (reference sequence). The germline V and J ends were trimmed by 2 bases and 2 bases, with 7 bases remaining between them. CDR3 region: CASSLASPYNEQFF. The CDR3 DNA is TGTGCCAGCAGTTTAGCTAGCCCCTACAATGAGCAGTTCTTC.

This chain joins TRBV24-1 and TRBJ1-2; D might be TRBD1 (5 bases). The ends were cut back, 2 bases at V and 0 bases at J, with 9 bases in the middle. This CDR3 has 15 residues. CDR1 is KGHDR and CDR2 is SFDVKD in the germline V gene. The CDR3 DNA sequence: TGTGCCACCAGTGATTCGGGGCGGTCTAACTATGGCTACACCTTC. Translation: CATSDSGRSNYGYTF.

In its sample, this clone was seen once. This chain uses TRBV6-5 with TRBJ2-7; a possible D gene is TRBD2 (7 bases). The CDR3 sequence is 15 residues long. Trimming removed 5 bases from V and 7 bases from J, with 21 bases in between. Germline lookup yields CDR1 MNHEY and CDR2 SVGAGI. The CDR3 sequence: CASSPNSGGRGEQYF. For the CDR3, the DNA is TGTGCCAGCAGTCCCAATTCGGGGGGCAGGGGAGAGCAGTACTTC.

The rearrangement joins TRBV5-1 to TRBJ1-5; 11 bases fit TRBD1. V shed 4 bases and J 5 bases; nucleotides not matched to a gene: 2. CDR3 length: 14 residues. Germline V lookup: CDR1 SGHRS, CDR2 YFSETQ. The CDR3 protein is CASSPGQGDQPQHF. CDR3 sequence (DNA): TGCGCCAGCAGCCCGGGACAGGGGGATCAGCCCCAGCATTTT.

V usage is TRBV6-2 or TRBV6-3 and J usage is TRBJ2-7; D is unresolved. Per germline, CDR1 MNHEY and CDR2 SVGEGT. CDR3 length: 12 residues. V lost 2 bases to trimming and J lost 3 bases, with 5 bases between them. The CDR3 sequence: CASSYGIYEQYF. CDR3 DNA sequence: TGTGCCAGCAGTTACGGGATCTACGAGCAGTACTTC.

This rearrangement joins TRBV29-1 to TRBJ2-1, with no clear D. Germline assignment: CDR1 SQVTM and CDR2 ANQGSEA. The V and J ends lost 4 bases and 0 bases respectively, with 10 bases between them. CDR3 length: 14 amino acids. Here the CDR3 DNA reads TGCAGCGTTGGGGAAGGGATCTCCTACAATGAGCAGTTCTTC. Translated, it gives CSVGEGISYNEQFF.

The rearrangement joins TRBV21-1 to TRBJ2-3. TRBV21-1 is annotated as a pseudogene. CDR3 length equals 17 residues. CDR3 region: CASSPQGGKGGTDTQYF. The CDR3 DNA sequence: TGTGCCAGCAGCCCTCAGGGGGGGAAGGGTGGCACAGATACGCAGTATTTT.

J is TRBJ2-3 and V is TRBV29-1; 13 positions match TRBD2. Trimming took 8 bases from V and 4 from J; bases not matched to a gene: 0. The germline CDR1 and CDR2 sequences are SQVTM and ANQGSEA. This CDR3 is 12 amino acids long. For the CDR3, the DNA is TGCAGCACTAGCGGGAGGGCAGATACGCAGTATTTT. It is translated as CSTSGRADTQYF.

In this sample, this clone turned up a few times. Other nucleotide sequences in the sample specify the same CDR3. The CDR3 nucleotides are TGTGCCAGCAGCGGCAATGAGCAGTTCTTC. This translates into CASSGNEQFF. The rearrangement joins TRBV9 to TRBJ2-1; D gene ambiguous. CDR3 length: 10 amino acids. CDR1 and CDR2 from the germline V gene are SGDLS and YYNGEE. Trimming stripped 3 bases from V and 6 bases from J, with 1 base between.

The chain combines TRBV5-4 with TRBJ1-5; no clear D gene. CDR1 is SGHNT, CDR2 YYREEE, per germline (reference sequence). Trimming removed 4 bases from V and 2 bases from J, with 10 bases in between. The CDR3 consists of 14 residues. For the CDR3, the DNA is TGTGCCAGCAGCGTGGGCGGGGGCAATCAGCCCCAGCATTTT. Protein product: CASSVGGGNQPQHF.

This clone was observed a single time. The chain uses TRBV27 and TRBJ2-3; D gene ambiguous. The length of the CDR3 is 14 residues. Per germline, CDR1 MNHEY and CDR2 SMNVEV (reference sequence). V lost 4 bases and J 6 bases, leaving 14 bases between the germline ends. The CDR3 DNA is TGTGCCAGCAGTTACGGGTTTCAAGCCGATACGCAGTATTTT. It specifies CASSYGFQADTQYF.

CDR3 sequence: CASSMPGGPYEQYF. DNA for the CDR3: TGTGCCAGCAGTATGCCGGGAGGGCCTTACGAGCAGTACTTC. V gene TRBV25-1 combines with J gene TRBJ2-7; 8 nucleotides agree with TRBD2. V gave up 5 bases and J gave up 4 bases; unmatched junction bases: 7. Germline CDR1 reads MGHDK; CDR2 reads SYGVNS. CDR3 length: 14 residues.

This sequence joins TRBV19 and TRBJ2-1; D remains unclear. Germline V gene sequence: CDR1 LNHDA, CDR2 SQIVND (reference sequence). The CDR3 runs to 14 residues. V was shortened by 1 base and J by 5 bases, with 9 bases between the two germline ends. CDR3 sequence (DNA): TGTGCCAGTAGTATAGGTGGCTGGCACAATGAGCAGTTCTTC. As protein: CASSIGGWHNEQFF.

The CDR3 DNA follows: TGTGCCAGTAGTATCTCCGTGTTGAGCTCCTACAATGAGCAGTTCTTC. Residues: CASSISVLSSYNEQFF. This chain uses TRBV19 with TRBJ2-1, with D unresolved. The V gene lost 3 bases and the J gene lost 0 bases, with 12 bases spanning the gap. Germline V CDR1 and CDR2: LNHDA, SQIVND (reference sequence). The CDR3 has 16 residues.